These 25 T cell receptor beta chains originate from one sample sequenced in a study of early T cells in non-severe SARS-CoV-2 infection. TCRdb redid the calling of the 5' RACE reads with MiXCR, one entry per CDR3 protein. The repertoire holds roughly 54,000 distinct CDR3 sequences, roughly an eighth seen once, with around 5% in the top ten. What was sequenced was whole blood. The receptors were sampled from an adult who was a healthcare worker with PCR-confirmed SARS-CoV-2 infection or an uninfected control (not recorded which).

This clonotype was counted many times. The V and J genes are TRBV28 and TRBJ1-2, with no clear D. Germline V CDR1 and CDR2: MDHEN, SYDVKM. The CDR3 covers 15 residues. V lost 4 bases and J lost 8, with 20 bases in between. Here the CDR3 DNA reads TGTGCCAGCAGTTCCACCGTTTCCTTAACCTTCGGCTACACCTTC. Amino acids: CASSSTVSLTFGYTF.

This clonotype was seen more than once but under ten times. V usage is TRBV12-3 or TRBV12-4 and J usage is TRBJ2-1; a weak D match, TRBD2 (6 bases). CDR3 size: 14 residues. V was cut by 7 bases and J by 8 bases, with 18 bases left in between. The DNA for the CDR3 is TGTGCCAGCACCACCGGGACTTCTTTTGATGAGCAGTTCTTC. This translates into CASTTGTSFDEQFF.

This clonotype was observed many times. The gene calls are TRBV18 and TRBJ2-1, with TRBD2 matching over 14 bases. The germline V gene has CDR1 KGHSH and CDR2 LQKENI. The CDR3 is 14 residues long. J gave up 9 bases and V 3 bases, and 1 base lay outside the gene matches. The CDR3 DNA reads as TGTGCCAGCTCACCCGGGACTAGCGGGGGTGAGCAGTTCTTC. Its translation: CASSPGTSGGEQFF.

This clonotype occurred a few times. V usage is TRBV7-2 and J usage is TRBJ2-7, with a possible D match to TRBD2 (5 bases). The CDR3 length is 14 residues. Looked up from germline, CDR1 is SGHTA and CDR2 is FQGNSA. Trimming pared 5 bases from V and 7 bases from J, leaving 18 bases between. CDR3 sequence reads: CASSLPGVSVEQYF. The CDR3 coding sequence is TGTGCCAGCAGCCTCCCAGGAGTTAGCGTGGAGCAGTACTTC.

There are many counts of this clonotype. The chain uses TRBV24-1 and TRBJ2-1; D possibly corresponds to TRBD2 (6 bases). CDR3 length: 15 residues. Germline V gives CDR1 KGHDR, CDR2 SFDVKD. Trimming took 6 bases from V and 6 from J, leaving 17 bases between them. CDR3 residues: CATSSLGRAGNEQFF. DNA for the CDR3: TGTGCCACCAGTTCCCTCGGCCGAGCGGGCAATGAGCAGTTCTTC.

This clonotype was picked up many times. The chain uses TRBV11-2 and TRBJ2-7, with D maybe TRBD2 (5 bases). CDR3 length: 13 amino acids. Germline CDR1 and CDR2: SGHAT and FQNNGV. V lost 4 bases to trimming and J lost 2 bases, with 9 bases between them. The CDR3 is CASSSPRAYEQYF. CDR3 DNA sequence: TGTGCCAGCAGCTCACCGCGGGCCTACGAGCAGTACTTC.

Ten or more counts support this clonotype. This chain connects TRBV30 to TRBJ1-5, with a possible D match to TRBD1 (6 bases). Germline CDR1 is GTSNPN and CDR2 is SVGIG (reference sequence). V lost 1 base, J lost 5 bases, and 12 bases lay in between. The CDR3 spans 14 residues. The CDR3 region has the DNA TGTGCCTGGAGTGAAACAGGGCGGCATCAGCCCCAGCATTTT. Residues: CAWSETGRHQPQHF.

The J gene is TRBJ2-1, the V gene TRBV5-1; TRBD2 agrees at 8 bases. The CDR3 covers 15 residues. The germline V gene has CDR1 SGHRS and CDR2 YFSETQ. Unmatched junction bases numbered 2, after V lost 2 bases and J lost 1 base. The CDR3 sequence is CASSLLADSYNEQFF. As DNA, the CDR3 is TGCGCCAGCAGCTTACTAGCGGATTCCTACAATGAGCAGTTCTTC. The complete variable domain, with remaining parts taken from reference TRBV5-1 and TRBJ2-1, reads KAGVTQTPRYLIKTRGQQVTLSCSPISGHRSVSWYQQTPGQGLQFLFEYFSETQRNKGNFPGRFSGRQFSNSRSEMNVSTLELGDSALYLCASSLLADSYNEQFFGPGTRLTVL.

A note on this clonotype: This may come from a read error, since a much larger clone is one base off. J is TRBJ2-5 and V is TRBV11-3; 8 bases are a match to TRBD1. The germline V gene encodes CDR1 SGHNT and CDR2 YENEEA. The CDR3 has 14 amino acids. DNA of the CDR3: TGTGTCAGCAGCTTAGGACAGGGCCAAGAGACCCAGTACTTC. Its protein product is CVSSLGQGQETQYF.

This clonotype has a handful of counts. The V and J genes are TRBV12-3 or TRBV12-4 and TRBJ2-1; tentatively, D is TRBD1 or TRBD2 (6 bases each). V dropped 6 bases and J dropped 9 bases, with 18 bases sitting between them. This CDR3 is 14 amino acids long. CDR3 sequence (DNA): TGTGCCAGCAGAAAGGGGGGCGGGCCCACTGAGCAGTTCTTC. As protein: CASRKGGGPTEQFF.

In this sample, this clonotype turned up a few times. The chain uses TRBV7-2 and TRBJ2-2; D perhaps matches TRBD1 (6 bases). Trimming stripped 5 bases from V and 5 bases from J, with 12 bases between. Germline lookup yields CDR1 SGHTA and CDR2 FQGNSA. CDR3 size: 14 residues. CDR3 bases: TGTGCCAGCAGCGACAACACAGGGACCGGGGAGCTGTTTTTT. This gives the protein CASSDNTGTGELFF. Based on the CDR3 plus reference TRBV7-2 and TRBJ2-2, the full variable domain is GAGVSQSPSNKVTEKGKDVELRCDPISGHTALYWYRQSLGQGLEFLIYFQGNSAPDKSGLPSDRFSAERTGGSVSTLTIQRTQQEDSAVYLCASSDNTGTGELFFGEGSRLTVL.

The chain employs TRBV3-1 and TRBJ2-1; D call uncertain. In germline, CDR1 is LGHDT, CDR2 YNNKEL (reference sequence). Trimming removed 4 bases at V and 7 bases at J, with 11 bases between. The CDR3 contains 13 residues. CDR3 region: CASSPQLGNEQFF. Written as DNA, the CDR3 is TGTGCCAGCAGCCCCCAGTTGGGGAATGAGCAGTTCTTC.

This sequence joins TRBV28 and TRBJ2-7, with unresolved D. Germline-derived CDR1 and CDR2 are MDHEN and SYDVKM. Trimming took 2 bases from V and 7 from J, leaving 15 bases between them. The CDR3 sequence is 14 residues long. CDR3 coding DNA: TGTGCCAGCAGTTTAGCCTCGGTCCCCGGGGAGCAGTACTTC. Translation: CASSLASVPGEQYF.

The chain employs TRBV28 and TRBJ2-3, with unresolved D. From germline, CDR1 is MDHEN and CDR2 SYDVKM. Trimming pared 7 bases from V and 6 bases from J, leaving 8 bases between. The CDR3 sequence is 11 residues long. In DNA, the CDR3 is TGTGCCAGCATGGTACTGGATACGCAGTATTTT. This encodes CASMVLDTQYF. The full variable domain, rest sourced from reference TRBV28 and TRBJ2-3, is DVKVTQSSRYLVKRTGEKVFLECVQDMDHENMFWYRQDPGLGLRLIYFSYDVKMKEKGDIPEGYSVSREKKERFSLILESASTNQTSMYLCASMVLDTQYFGPGTRLTVL.

This clonotype was observed many times. Written as DNA, the CDR3 is TGCGCCAGCAGCCAAGATCTGGGGGACCTGAACACTGAAGCTTTCTTT. Translated: CASSQDLGDLNTEAFF. The V call is TRBV4-1, the J call TRBJ1-1, with D maybe TRBD1 (5 bases). Trimming took off 0 bases at V and 0 bases at J, with 11 bases between the two ends. CDR1 is MGHRA and CDR2 is YSYEKL in the germline V gene. The CDR3 sequence is 16 residues long.

This chain connects TRBV7-9 to TRBJ2-7; 9 bases are a match to TRBD2. CDR1 SEHNR and CDR2 FQNEAQ come from the germline V gene (reference sequence). The trim removed 5 bases at V and 5 bases at J, leaving 10 bases unmatched. The CDR3 sequence is 15 residues long. CDR3 coding DNA: TGTGCCAGCAGCCCGGGACTAGCCCTAATCCACGAGCAGTACTTC. This translates into CASSPGLALIHEQYF.

This clonotype appeared many times. The J gene is TRBJ2-2, the V gene TRBV11-2, with TRBD2 matching over 8 bases. Trimming took 1 base from V and 3 from J; bases not matched to a gene: 1. The germline V gene has CDR1 SGHAT and CDR2 FQNNGV. The CDR3 runs 15 residues. CDR3 bases: TGTGCCAGCAGCTTAGTGCGGGGGGACACCGGGGAGCTGTTTTTT. The encoded protein is CASSLVRGDTGELFF. Full variable domain (rest looked up from reference TRBV11-2 and TRBJ2-2): EAGVAQSPRYKIIEKRQSVAFWCNPISGHATLYWYQQILGQGPKLLIQFQNNGVVDDSQLPKDRFSAERLKGVDSTLKIQPAKLEDSAVYLCASSLVRGDTGELFFGEGSRLTVL.

Sample share makes this clonotype medium-sized. The chain has TRBV6-5 and TRBJ1-4; D remains unclear. Germline V gene lookup returns CDR1 MNHEY and CDR2 SVGAGI. The V end was cut by 5 bases, the J end by 2 bases, with 12 bases between. CDR3 length: 15 residues. The CDR3 here is CASSRGGSTNEKLFF. DNA of the CDR3: TGTGCCAGCAGTCGCGGCGGGTCGACTAATGAAAAACTGTTTTTT.

In DNA, the CDR3 is TGTGCCAGCAGTTATCGGGATTCACCCCTCCACTTT. Its translation: CASSYRDSPLHF. This rearrangement joins TRBV6-2 or TRBV6-3 to TRBJ1-6; D gene unclear. The V gene lost 3 bases and the J gene lost 8 bases, with 5 bases spanning the gap. This CDR3 has 12 residues. Germline CDR1 reads MNHEY; CDR2 reads SVGEGT.

The chain is built from TRBV20-1 and TRBJ1-6; D call uncertain. This CDR3 is built from 13 residues. V lost 1 base, J lost 8 bases, and 9 bases lay in between. Germline CDR1 reads DFQATT; CDR2 reads SNEGSKA (reference sequence). In nucleotides, the CDR3 is TGCAGTGCTAGAGGGTTCCCAGATTCACCCCTCCACTTT. It codes for CSARGFPDSPLHF.

This rearrangement joins TRBV28 to TRBJ2-7; D not certain. V lost 4 bases, J lost 1 base, and 8 bases lay in between. Germline V lookup: CDR1 MDHEN, CDR2 SYDVKM. The CDR3 is 13 amino acids. For the CDR3, the DNA is TGTGCCAGCAGTTGGTCGGTTTCCTACGAGCAGTACTTC. As protein: CASSWSVSYEQYF. Variable domain in full (rest from reference TRBV28 and TRBJ2-7): DVKVTQSSRYLVKRTGEKVFLECVQDMDHENMFWYRQDPGLGLRLIYFSYDVKMKEKGDIPEGYSVSREKKERFSLILESASTNQTSMYLCASSWSVSYEQYFGPGTRLTVT.

V gene TRBV7-6 combines with J gene TRBJ2-5, with a weak D call TRBD2 (5 bases). V was clipped by 3 bases and J by 5 bases, with 10 bases between them. From germline, CDR1 is SGHVS and CDR2 FNYEAQ. The CDR3 sequence is 13 residues long. The CDR3 nucleotides are TGTGCCAGCAGCTTTGGACTTATCGAGACCCAGTACTTC. This codes for CASSFGLIETQYF. The full variable domain, with the rest looked up from reference TRBV7-6 and TRBJ2-5, is GAGVSQSPRYKVTKRGQDVALRCDPISGHVSLYWYRQALGQGPEFLTYFNYEAQQDKSGLPNDRFSAERPEGSISTLTIQRTEQRDSAMYRCASSFGLIETQYFGPGTRLLVL.

Many counts were recorded for this clonotype. This chain links TRBV3-1 with TRBJ2-5, with D uncertain. V was trimmed by 3 bases and J by 5 bases, leaving 10 bases between them. Germline V CDR1 and CDR2: LGHDT, YNNKEL (reference sequence). CDR3 size: 13 residues. CDR3 amino acids: CASSQSQEETQYF. CDR3 DNA: TGTGCCAGCAGCCAGAGCCAGGAGGAGACCCAGTACTTC.

In this sample, this clonotype turned up a few times. This rearrangement joins TRBV5-4 to TRBJ2-7; 8 positions agree with TRBD2. Germline lookup yields CDR1 SGHNT and CDR2 YYREEE (reference sequence). V lost 4 bases, J lost 2 bases, and 5 bases stayed unmatched. The CDR3 has 14 residues. The chain's CDR3 is CASSLSGATYEQYF. The CDR3, as DNA: TGTGCCAGCAGCCTTAGCGGGGCGACCTACGAGCAGTACTTC. Full variable domain (missing parts from reference TRBV5-4 and TRBJ2-7): ETGVTQSPTHLIKTRGQQVTLRCSSQSGHNTVSWYQQALGQGPQFIFQYYREEENGRGNFPPRFSGLQFPNYSSELNVNALELDDSALYLCASSLSGATYEQYFGPGTRLTVT.

The V gene is TRBV7-2, the J gene TRBJ2-2, with D maybe TRBD2 (5 bases). Trimming pared 5 bases from V and 8 bases from J, leaving 21 bases between. This CDR3 comprises 16 residues. CDR1 SGHTA and CDR2 FQGNSA come from the germline V gene. CDR3 coding DNA: TGTGCCAGCAGCCCTAATCCGTCTAGCACCCAGGGGGAGCTGTTTTTT. This codes for CASSPNPSSTQGELFF.